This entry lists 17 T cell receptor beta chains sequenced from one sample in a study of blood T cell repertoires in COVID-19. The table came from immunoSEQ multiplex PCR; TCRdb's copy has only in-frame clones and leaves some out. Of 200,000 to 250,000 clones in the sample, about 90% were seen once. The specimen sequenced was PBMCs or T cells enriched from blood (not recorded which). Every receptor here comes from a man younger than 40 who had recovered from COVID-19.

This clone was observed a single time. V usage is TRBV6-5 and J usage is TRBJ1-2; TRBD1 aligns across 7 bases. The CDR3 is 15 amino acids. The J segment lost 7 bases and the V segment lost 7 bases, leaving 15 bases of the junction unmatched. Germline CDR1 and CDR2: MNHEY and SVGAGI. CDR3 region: CASKAPSEGGRGYTF. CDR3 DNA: TGTGCCAGCAAAGCTCCGTCGGAAGGGGGCCGTGGCTACACCTTC.

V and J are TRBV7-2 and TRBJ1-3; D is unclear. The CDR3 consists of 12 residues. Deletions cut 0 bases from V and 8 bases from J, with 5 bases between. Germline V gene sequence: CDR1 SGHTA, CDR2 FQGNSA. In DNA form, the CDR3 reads TGTGCCAGCAGCTTAGCATCTGACACCATATATTTT. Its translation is CASSLASDTIYF.

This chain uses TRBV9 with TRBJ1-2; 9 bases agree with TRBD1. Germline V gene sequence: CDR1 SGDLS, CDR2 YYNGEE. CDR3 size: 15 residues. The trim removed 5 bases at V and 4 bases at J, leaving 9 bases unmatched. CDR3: CASSLSGTGIYGYTF. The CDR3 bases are TGTGCCAGCAGTCTAAGCGGGACAGGGATCTATGGCTACACCTTC.

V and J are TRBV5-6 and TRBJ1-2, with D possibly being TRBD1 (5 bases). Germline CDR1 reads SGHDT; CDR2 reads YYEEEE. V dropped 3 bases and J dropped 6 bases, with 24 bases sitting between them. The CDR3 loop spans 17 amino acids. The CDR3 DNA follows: TGTGCCAGCAGCTCGGCGGTGGAGGGGCGGCGGGGGAATGGCTACACCTTC. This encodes CASSSAVEGRRGNGYTF.

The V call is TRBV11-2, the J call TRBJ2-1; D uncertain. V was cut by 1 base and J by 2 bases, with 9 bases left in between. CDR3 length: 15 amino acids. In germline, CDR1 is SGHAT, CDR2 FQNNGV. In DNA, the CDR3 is TGTGCCAGCAGCTTAGTTCTTACAACCTACAATGAGCAGTTCTTC. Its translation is CASSLVLTTYNEQFF.

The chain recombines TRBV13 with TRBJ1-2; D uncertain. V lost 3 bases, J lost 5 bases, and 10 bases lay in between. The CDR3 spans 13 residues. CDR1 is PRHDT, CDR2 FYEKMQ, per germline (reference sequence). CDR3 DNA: TGTGCCAGCAGCTTTTCTTCGGGGTATGGCTACACCTTC. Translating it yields CASSFSSGYGYTF.

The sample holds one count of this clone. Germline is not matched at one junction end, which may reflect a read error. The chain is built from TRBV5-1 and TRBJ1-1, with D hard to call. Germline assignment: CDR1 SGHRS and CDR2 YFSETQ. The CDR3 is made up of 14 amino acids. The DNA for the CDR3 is TGTGCCAGCAGCTTGGTCCAGATGAACACTGAAGCTTTCTTT. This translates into CASSLVQMNTEAFF.

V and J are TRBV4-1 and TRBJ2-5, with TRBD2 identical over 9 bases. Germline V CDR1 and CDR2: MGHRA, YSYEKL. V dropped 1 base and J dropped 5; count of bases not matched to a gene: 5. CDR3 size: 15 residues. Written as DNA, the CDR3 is TGCGCCAGCAGCCAAGGCGCGGGGGGGTGGGAGACCCAGTACTTC. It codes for CASSQGAGGWETQYF.

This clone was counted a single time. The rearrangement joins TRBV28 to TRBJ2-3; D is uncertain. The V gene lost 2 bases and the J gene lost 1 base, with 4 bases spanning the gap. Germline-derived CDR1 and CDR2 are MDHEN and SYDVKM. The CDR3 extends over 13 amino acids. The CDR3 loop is CASSLIGTDTQYF. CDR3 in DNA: TGTGCCAGCAGTTTAATCGGCACAGATACGCAGTATTTT.

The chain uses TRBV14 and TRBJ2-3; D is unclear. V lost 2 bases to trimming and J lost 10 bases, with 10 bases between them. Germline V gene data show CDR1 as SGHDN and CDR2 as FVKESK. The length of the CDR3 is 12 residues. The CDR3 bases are TGTGCCAGCAGCCAACTACAGCATCCGCAGTATTTT. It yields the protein CASSQLQHPQYF.

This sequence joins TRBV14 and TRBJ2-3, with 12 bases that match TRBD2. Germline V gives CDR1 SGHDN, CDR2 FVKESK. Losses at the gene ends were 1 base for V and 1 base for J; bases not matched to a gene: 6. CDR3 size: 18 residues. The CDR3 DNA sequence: TGTGCCAGCAGCCAAGTTGGCGGACTAGCGGGACGCACAGATACGCAGTATTTT. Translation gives CASSQVGGLAGRTDTQYF.

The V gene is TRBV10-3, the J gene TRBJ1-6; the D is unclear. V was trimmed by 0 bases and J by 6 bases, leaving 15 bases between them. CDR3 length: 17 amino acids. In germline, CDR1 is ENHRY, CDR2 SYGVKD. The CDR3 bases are TGTGCCATCAGTGAGTCTCTATTGCGGGCGTCTAATTCACCCCTCCACTTT. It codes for CAISESLLRASNSPLHF.

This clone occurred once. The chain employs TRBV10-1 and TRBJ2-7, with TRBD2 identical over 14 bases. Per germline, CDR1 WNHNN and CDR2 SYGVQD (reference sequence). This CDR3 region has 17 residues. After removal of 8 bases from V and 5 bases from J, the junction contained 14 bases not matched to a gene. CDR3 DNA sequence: TGCGCCAGCGGTCCGGCGGGACTAGCGGGAGTATCCCACGAGCAGTACTTC. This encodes CASGPAGLAGVSHEQYF.

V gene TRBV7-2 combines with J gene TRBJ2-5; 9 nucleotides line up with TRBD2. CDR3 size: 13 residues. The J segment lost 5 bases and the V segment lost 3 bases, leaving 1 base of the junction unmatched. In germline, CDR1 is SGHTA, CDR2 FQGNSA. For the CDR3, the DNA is TGTGCCAGCAGCTTTAGCGGGAGTGAGACCCAGTACTTC. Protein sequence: CASSFSGSETQYF.

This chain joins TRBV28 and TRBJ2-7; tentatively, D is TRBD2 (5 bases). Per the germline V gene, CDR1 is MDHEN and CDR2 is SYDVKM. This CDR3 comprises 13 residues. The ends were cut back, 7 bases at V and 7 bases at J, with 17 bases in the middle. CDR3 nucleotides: TGTGCCAGCACACGGGGTACCATTGGGGAGCAGTACTTC. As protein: CASTRGTIGEQYF.

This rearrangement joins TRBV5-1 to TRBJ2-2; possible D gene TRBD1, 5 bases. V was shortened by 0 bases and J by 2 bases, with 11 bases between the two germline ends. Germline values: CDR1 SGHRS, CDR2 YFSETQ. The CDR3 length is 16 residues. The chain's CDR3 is CASSLAARENTGELFF. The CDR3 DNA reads TGCGCCAGCAGCTTGGCGGCCAGGGAAAACACCGGGGAGCTGTTTTTT.

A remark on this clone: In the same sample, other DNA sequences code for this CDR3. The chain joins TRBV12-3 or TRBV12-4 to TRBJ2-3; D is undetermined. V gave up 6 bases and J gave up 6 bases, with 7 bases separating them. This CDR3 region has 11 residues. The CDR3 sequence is CASSLRDTQYF. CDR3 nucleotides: TGTGCCAGCAGCCTCCGGGATACGCAGTATTTT.